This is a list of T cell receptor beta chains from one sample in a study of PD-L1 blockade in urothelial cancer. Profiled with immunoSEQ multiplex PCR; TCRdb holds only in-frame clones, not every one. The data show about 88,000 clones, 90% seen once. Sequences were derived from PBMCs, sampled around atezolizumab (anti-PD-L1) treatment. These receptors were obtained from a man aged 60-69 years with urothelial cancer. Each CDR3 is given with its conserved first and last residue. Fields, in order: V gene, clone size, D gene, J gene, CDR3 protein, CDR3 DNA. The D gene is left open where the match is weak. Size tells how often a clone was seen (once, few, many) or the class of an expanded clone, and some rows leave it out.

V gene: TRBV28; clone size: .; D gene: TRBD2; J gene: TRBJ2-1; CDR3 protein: CASSAGSTSGGWDEQFF; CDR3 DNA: TGTGCCAGCAGCGCCGGGTCTACTAGCGGGGGCTGGGATGAGCAGTTCTTC
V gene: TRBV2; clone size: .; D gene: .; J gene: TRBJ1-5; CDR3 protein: CASSEARDQPQHF; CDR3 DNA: TGTGCCAGCAGTGAAGCGCGGGATCAGCCCCAGCATTTT
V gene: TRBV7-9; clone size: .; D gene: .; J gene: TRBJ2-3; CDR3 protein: CASSLEVLSGSSTDTQYF; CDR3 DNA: TGTGCCAGCAGCTTAGAAGTGTTGAGCGGGTCTAGCACAGATACGCAGTATTTT
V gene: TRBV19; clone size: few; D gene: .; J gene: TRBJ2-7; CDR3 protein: CASSIRVEQYF; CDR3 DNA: TGTGCCAGTAGTATACGGGTCGAGCAGTACTTC
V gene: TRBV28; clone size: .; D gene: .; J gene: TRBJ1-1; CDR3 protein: CASSSLRGTGAEAFF; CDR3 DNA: TGTGCCAGCTCCTCTCTAAGGGGGACCGGGGCTGAAGCTTTCTTT
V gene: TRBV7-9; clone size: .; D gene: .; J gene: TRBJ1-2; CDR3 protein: CASSPPGSDGYTF; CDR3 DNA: TGTGCCAGCAGCCCTCCGGGATCCGATGGCTACACCTTC
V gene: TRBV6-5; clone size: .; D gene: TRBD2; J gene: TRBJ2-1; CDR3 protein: CASSYSAGTRRFF; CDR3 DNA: TGTGCCAGCAGTTACTCGGCGGGGACTAGAAGGTTCTTC
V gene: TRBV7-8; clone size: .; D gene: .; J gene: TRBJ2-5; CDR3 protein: CASSLRQGVIQETQYF; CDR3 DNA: TGTGCCAGCAGCTTAAGGCAGGGCGTCATCCAAGAGACCCAGTACTTC
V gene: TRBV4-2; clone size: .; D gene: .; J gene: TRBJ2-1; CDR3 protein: CASSQDRTEYNEQFF; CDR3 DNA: TGTGCCAGCAGCCAAGATAGGACAGAGTACAATGAGCAGTTCTTC
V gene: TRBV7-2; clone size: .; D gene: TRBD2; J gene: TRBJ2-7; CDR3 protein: CASSPRAVAGGREQYF; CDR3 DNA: TGTGCCAGCAGCCCTCGAGCCGTAGCGGGCGGTCGCGAGCAGTACTTC
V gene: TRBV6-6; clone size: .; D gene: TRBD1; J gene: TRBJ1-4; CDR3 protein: CASRINSGQGSEKLFF; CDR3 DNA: TGTGCCAGCAGAATCAACTCGGGACAGGGGAGTGAAAAACTGTTTTTT
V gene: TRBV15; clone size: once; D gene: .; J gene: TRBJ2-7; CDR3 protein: CATSRVGGYEQYF; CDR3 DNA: TGTGCCACCAGCAGAGTCGGGGGCTACGAGCAGTACTTC
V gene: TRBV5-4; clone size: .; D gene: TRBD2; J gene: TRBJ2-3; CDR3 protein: CASSSRTSGYTDTQYF; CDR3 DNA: TGTGCCAGCAGCTCCCGGACTAGCGGATACACAGATACGCAGTATTTT
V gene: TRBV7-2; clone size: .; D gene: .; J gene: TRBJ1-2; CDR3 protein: CASSRAGANYGYTF; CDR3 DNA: TGTGCCAGCAGCCGCGCCGGGGCTAACTATGGCTACACCTTC
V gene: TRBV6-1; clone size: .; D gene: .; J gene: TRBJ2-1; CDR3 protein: CASSPTSLEQFF; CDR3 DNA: TGTGCCAGCAGTCCAACTAGCCTTGAGCAGTTCTTC
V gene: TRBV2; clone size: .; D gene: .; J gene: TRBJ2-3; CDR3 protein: CASSEALYSDTQYF; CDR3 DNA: TGTGCCAGCAGTGAAGCCTTATATTCAGATACGCAGTATTTT
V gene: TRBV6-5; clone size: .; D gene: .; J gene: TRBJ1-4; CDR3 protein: CASRDTGRGEKLFF; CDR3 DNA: TGTGCCAGCAGGGATACAGGTAGAGGTGAAAAACTGTTTTTT
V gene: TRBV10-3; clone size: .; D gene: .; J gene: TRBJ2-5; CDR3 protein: CAIKAAAQETQYF; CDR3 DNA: TGTGCCATCAAGGCGGCAGCTCAAGAGACCCAGTACTTC
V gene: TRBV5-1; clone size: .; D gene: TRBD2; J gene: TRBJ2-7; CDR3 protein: CASSSGGWDEQYF; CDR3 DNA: TGCGCCAGCAGCTCCGGGGGGTGGGACGAGCAGTACTTC
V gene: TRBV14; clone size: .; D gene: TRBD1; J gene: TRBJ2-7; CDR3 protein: CASSYGGTGSYEQYF; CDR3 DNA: TGTGCCAGCAGCTACGGGGGGACAGGGTCCTACGAGCAGTACTTC
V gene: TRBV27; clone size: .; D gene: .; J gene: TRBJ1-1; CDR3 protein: CASSPWGVDTEAFF; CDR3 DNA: TGTGCCAGCAGTCCCTGGGGCGTGGACACTGAAGCTTTCTTT
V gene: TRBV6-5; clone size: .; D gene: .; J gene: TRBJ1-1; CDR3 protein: CASSFDRNTEAFF; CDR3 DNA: TGTGCCAGCAGTTTCGACAGGAACACTGAAGCTTTCTTT
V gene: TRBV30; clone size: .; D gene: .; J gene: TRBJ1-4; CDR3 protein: CAWSVGSATNEKLFF; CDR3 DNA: TGTGCCTGGAGTGTCGGGTCAGCAACTAATGAAAAATTGTTTTTT
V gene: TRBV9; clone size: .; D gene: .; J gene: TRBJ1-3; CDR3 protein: CASSPSLRGNTIYF; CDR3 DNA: TGTGCCAGCAGCCCTAGCTTGAGAGGAAACACCATATATTTT
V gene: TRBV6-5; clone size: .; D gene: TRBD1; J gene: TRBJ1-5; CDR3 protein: CASSYSQGNQPQHF; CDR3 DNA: TGTGCCAGCAGTTACTCACAGGGGAATCAGCCCCAGCATTTT
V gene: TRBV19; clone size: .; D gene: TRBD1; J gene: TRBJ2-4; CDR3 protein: CASSAGQGNIQYF; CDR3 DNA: TGTGCCAGTAGTGCCGGACAGGGGAACATTCAGTACTTC
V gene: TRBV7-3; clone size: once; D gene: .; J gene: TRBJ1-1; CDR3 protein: CASSLSRITEAFF; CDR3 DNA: TGTGCCAGCAGCTTGTCTAGGATCACTGAAGCTTTCTTT
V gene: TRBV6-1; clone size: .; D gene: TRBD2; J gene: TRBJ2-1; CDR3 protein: CASLLAEGVNEQFF; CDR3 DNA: TGTGCCAGCCTTCTAGCGGAAGGGGTCAATGAGCAGTTCTTC
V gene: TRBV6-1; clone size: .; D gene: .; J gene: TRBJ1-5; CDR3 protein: CASSDRRDSNQPQHF; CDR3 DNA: TGTGCCAGCAGTGATCGCAGGGATAGCAATCAGCCCCAGCATTTT
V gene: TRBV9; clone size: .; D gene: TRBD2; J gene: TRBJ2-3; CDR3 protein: CASSVGSGGYTQYF; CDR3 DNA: TGTGCCAGCAGCGTAGGTAGCGGGGGCTATACGCAGTATTTT
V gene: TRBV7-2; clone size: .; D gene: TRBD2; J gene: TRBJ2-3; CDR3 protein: CASSSGLAGSTDTQYF; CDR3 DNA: TGTGCCAGCAGCTCCGGACTAGCGGGGTCCACAGATACGCAGTATTTT
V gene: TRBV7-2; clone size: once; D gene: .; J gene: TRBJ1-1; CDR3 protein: CASSGASGGTEAFF; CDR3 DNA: TGTGCCAGCAGCGGCGCGTCGGGGGGCACTGAAGCTTTCTTT
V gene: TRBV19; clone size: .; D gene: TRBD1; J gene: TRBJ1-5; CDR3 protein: CASQGALNQPQHF; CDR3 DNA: TGTGCCAGCCAGGGGGCCCTCAATCAGCCCCAGCATTTT
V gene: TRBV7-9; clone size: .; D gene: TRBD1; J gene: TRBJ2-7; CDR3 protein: CASSSRTGAYEQYF; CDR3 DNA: TGTGCCAGCAGCTCGCGGACAGGGGCCTACGAGCAGTACTTC
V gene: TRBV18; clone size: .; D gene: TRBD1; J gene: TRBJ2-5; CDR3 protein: CASSLGQEETQYF; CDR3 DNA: TGTGCCAGCTCCCTCGGACAGGAAGAGACCCAGTACTTC
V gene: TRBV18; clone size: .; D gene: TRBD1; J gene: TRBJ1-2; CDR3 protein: CASSPLSAGGDYGYTF; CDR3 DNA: TGTGCCAGCTCACCACTTTCGGCAGGGGGCGACTATGGCTACACCTTC
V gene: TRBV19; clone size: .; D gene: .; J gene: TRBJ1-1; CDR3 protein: CATPNRWNTEAFF; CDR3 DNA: TGTGCCACCCCGAACAGATGGAACACTGAAGCTTTCTTT
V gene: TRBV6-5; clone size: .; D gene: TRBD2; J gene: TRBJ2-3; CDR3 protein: CASRVAGRDTQYF; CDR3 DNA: TGTGCCAGCAGGGTAGCGGGGAGGGATACGCAGTATTTT
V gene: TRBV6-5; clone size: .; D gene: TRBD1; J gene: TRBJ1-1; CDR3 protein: CATKIDRAMNTEAFF; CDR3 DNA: TGTGCCACAAAAATCGACAGGGCAATGAACACTGAAGCTTTCTTT
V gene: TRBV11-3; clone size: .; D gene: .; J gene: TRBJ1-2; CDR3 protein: CASSPPTNGYTF; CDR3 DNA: TGTGCCAGCAGCCCTCCGACTAATGGCTACACCTTC
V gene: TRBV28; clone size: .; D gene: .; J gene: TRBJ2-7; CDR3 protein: CAAGASETTYEQYF; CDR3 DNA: TGTGCCGCGGGGGCTAGCGAGACAACCTACGAGCAGTACTTC
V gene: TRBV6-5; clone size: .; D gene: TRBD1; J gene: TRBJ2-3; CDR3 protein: CASSYGQGRWADTQYF; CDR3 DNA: TGTGCCAGCAGTTACGGACAGGGGCGATGGGCAGATACGCAGTATTTT
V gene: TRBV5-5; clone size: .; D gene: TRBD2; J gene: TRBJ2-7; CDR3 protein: CASSRGLAPYEQYF; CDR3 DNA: TGTGCCAGCAGTCGCGGACTAGCGCCGTACGAGCAGTACTTC
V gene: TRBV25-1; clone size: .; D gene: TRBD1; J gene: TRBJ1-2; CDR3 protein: CASSGTGLYGYTF; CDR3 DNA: TGTGCCAGCAGTGGGACAGGGCTCTATGGCTACACCTTC
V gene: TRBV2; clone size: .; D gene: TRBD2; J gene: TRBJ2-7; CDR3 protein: CASSEFKRETNEQYF; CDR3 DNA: TGTGCCAGCAGTGAATTCAAGCGGGAGACTAACGAGCAGTACTTC
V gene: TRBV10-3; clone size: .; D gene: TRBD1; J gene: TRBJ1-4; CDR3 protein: CAISGGDRANEKLFF; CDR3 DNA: TGTGCCATCAGCGGCGGGGACAGGGCTAATGAAAAACTGTTTTTT